A selection of T cell receptor beta chains follows, all from one sample in a study of identical twins. TCRdb ran MiXCR on the 5' RACE reads and lists one entry per CDR3 protein. The data show hundreds of thousands of distinct CDR3 sequences, 5.5% to 6.5% seen once. Source material: naive T cells sorted from blood. The receptors shown here come from a man aged 18 to 30 in good health. The CDR3 runs from the conserved cysteine through the conserved F or W. A D gene is named only where the DNA matches it firmly. Not every row has a clone size; where given, it reads once, few, many or a size class.

CDR3nt: TGCAGCGTTGGCAGGAGTAACACCGGGGAGCTGTTTTTT
CDR3aa: CSVGRSNTGELFF
v_gene: TRBV29-1
abundance: many
d_gene: .
j_gene: TRBJ2-2

CDR3nt: TGCGCCAGCAGCCAAGTCGTGGGGCCTCCCTACGAGCAGTACTTC
CDR3aa: CASSQVVGPPYEQYF
v_gene: TRBV4-3
abundance: many
d_gene: .
j_gene: TRBJ2-7

CDR3nt: TGTGCCACCTTTAGCGGCCCTGGCACAGATACGCAGTATTTT
CDR3aa: CATFSGPGTDTQYF
v_gene: TRBV19
abundance: .
d_gene: .
j_gene: TRBJ2-3

CDR3nt: TGTGCCAGCAGTAGGTCGTCGGGAGAGCAGTACTTC
CDR3aa: CASSRSSGEQYF
v_gene: TRBV6-1
abundance: many
d_gene: .
j_gene: TRBJ2-7

CDR3nt: TGTGCCAGCAGTTACTCCTCTGGGCTGGCCAAAAACATTCAGTACTTC
CDR3aa: CASSYSSGLAKNIQYF
v_gene: TRBV6-5
abundance: many
d_gene: .
j_gene: TRBJ2-4

CDR3nt: TGTGCCAGCAGTTCTTACAGGGAGCTCCCTGGGGCCAACGTCCTGACTTTC
CDR3aa: CASSSYRELPGANVLTF
v_gene: TRBV28
abundance: .
d_gene: .
j_gene: TRBJ2-6

CDR3nt: TGTGCCAGCAGCAGGGCCCAGACCCGACCCGATTCCATATATTTT
CDR3aa: CASSRAQTRPDSIYF
v_gene: TRBV6-1
abundance: many
d_gene: .
j_gene: TRBJ1-3

CDR3nt: TGTGCCAGCAGCTTAGTCCTTATGGTAGATACGCAGTATTTT
CDR3aa: CASSLVLMVDTQYF
v_gene: TRBV11-2
abundance: .
d_gene: .
j_gene: TRBJ2-3

CDR3nt: TGCGCCAGCAGCTTGGAAGGGACAAGGGGCCGTGAGGAGCTGTTTTTT
CDR3aa: CASSLEGTRGREELFF
v_gene: TRBV5-1
abundance: many
d_gene: .
j_gene: TRBJ2-2

CDR3nt: TGCAGCGTTGGATCCCCGGGGGACCGGAGGACTGAAGCTTTCTTT
CDR3aa: CSVGSPGDRRTEAFF
v_gene: TRBV29-1
abundance: many
d_gene: .
j_gene: TRBJ1-1